The present TCR beta chain was sequenced within a study of T cells after yellow fever vaccination. TCRdb reprocessed the 5' RACE reads via MiXCR and lists one record per CDR3 protein. The table records hundreds of thousands of distinct CDR3 sequences, under 25% of them present only once. V shed 4 bases and J 8 bases; nucleotides not matched to a gene: 7. This CDR3 has 13 amino acids. The germline CDR1 and CDR2 sequences are DFQATT and SNEGSKA (reference sequence). As regards this clonotype: What it binds is not known.

General study findings and limits: It was the secondary response that reached its peak faster, day 5 versus 15, but it was weaker. Post-booster repertoires contained most primary-vaccination clones again (96% CD4, around 88% CD8). FACS-sorted repertoires might harbor abundant contaminating clonotypes from the bulk population.

The rearrangement uses TRBV20-1 and TRBJ2-3; 9 bases fit TRBD2. This sample comprised PBMCs, obtained 15 days after the yellow fever booster vaccination. This receptor was identified in a man aged 30 to 39 who received the YFV17D yellow fever vaccine. CDR3 in amino acids: CSANSGSRVTQYF. Written as DNA, the CDR3 is TGCAGTGCTAATAGCGGGAGTCGAGTTACGCAGTATTTT.